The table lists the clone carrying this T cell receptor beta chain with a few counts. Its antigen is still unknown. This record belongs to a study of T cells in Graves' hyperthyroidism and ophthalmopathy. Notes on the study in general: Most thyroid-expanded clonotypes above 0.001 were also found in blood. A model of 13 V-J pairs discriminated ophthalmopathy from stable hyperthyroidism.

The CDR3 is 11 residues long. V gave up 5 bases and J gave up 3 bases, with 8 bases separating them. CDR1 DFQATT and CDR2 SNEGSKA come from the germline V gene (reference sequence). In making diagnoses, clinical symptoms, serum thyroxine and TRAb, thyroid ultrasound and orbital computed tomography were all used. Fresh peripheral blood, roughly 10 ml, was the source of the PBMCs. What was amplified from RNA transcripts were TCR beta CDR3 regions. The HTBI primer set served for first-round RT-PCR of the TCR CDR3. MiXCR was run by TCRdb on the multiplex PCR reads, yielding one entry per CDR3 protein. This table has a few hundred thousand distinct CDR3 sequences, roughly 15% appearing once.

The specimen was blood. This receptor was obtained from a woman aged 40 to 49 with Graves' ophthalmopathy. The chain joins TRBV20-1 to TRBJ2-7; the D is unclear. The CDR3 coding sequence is TGCAGTGCTGAAGACGGCTACGAGCAGTACTTC. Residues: CSAEDGYEQYF.